The rows below give T cell receptor beta chains drawn from one sample of a study of response to subunit inactivated influenza vaccine. In TCRdb, the RT-PCR reads were re-called with MiXCR into one record per CDR3 protein. The sample records roughly 650,000 distinct CDR3 sequences, about 15% being singletons. Here the sequenced sample was PBMCs from blood, taken approximately 15 days before vaccination. The source is a middle-aged man who received an inactivated influenza vaccine. The CDR3 runs from the conserved cysteine through the conserved F or W. The D gene is left open where the match is weak. Some rows have no size entry. The others give once, few or many, or a class for an expanded clone.

.	TRBV18	TRBJ1-2	TRBD1	CASSPELKGQGGGYGYTF	TGTGCCAGCTCACCCGAACTTAAAGGACAGGGCGGGGGATATGGCTACACCTTC
.	TRBV6-5	TRBJ2-7	TRBD2	CASSYRGLAGGGSYEQYF	TGTGCCAGCAGTTACAGAGGACTAGCGGGAGGGGGCTCCTACGAGCAGTACTTC
few	TRBV12-3/TRBV12-4	TRBJ2-7	.	CASNADSYEQYF	TGTGCCAGCAATGCAGACAGCTACGAGCAGTACTTC
few	TRBV5-1	TRBJ2-3	TRBD2	CASGGLAGDFTDTQYF	TGCGCCAGCGGGGGACTAGCGGGGGATTTCACAGATACGCAGTATTTT
.	TRBV21-1	TRBJ1-1	.	CASSLRDRVNTEAFF	TGTGCCAGCAGCCTCCGGGACAGGGTGAACACTGAAGCTTTCTTT
few	TRBV29-1	TRBJ1-1	.	CSVDRRGLNTEAFF	TGCAGCGTTGACCGAAGGGGTCTGAACACTGAAGCTTTCTTT
.	TRBV5-5	TRBJ2-1	.	CASSDRPFYNEQFF	TGTGCCAGCAGTGACAGGCCCTTTTACAATGAGCAGTTCTTC
few	TRBV12-3/TRBV12-4	TRBJ2-7	.	CASSFAETYEQYF	TGTGCCAGCAGTTTTGCGGAAACCTACGAGCAGTACTTC
few	TRBV20-1	TRBJ2-7	TRBD1	CSARTGVGGLEQYF	TGCAGTGCCAGGACAGGGGTCGGGGGCCTCGAGCAGTACTTC
.	TRBV7-2	TRBJ2-5	.	CASSSGVRETQYF	TGTGCCAGCAGTTCGGGGGTGAGGGAGACCCAGTACTTC
.	TRBV4-1	TRBJ2-3	TRBD2	CASSPSAPGAGIDTQYF	TGCGCCAGCAGCCCCAGTGCCCCAGGAGCGGGGATAGATACGCAGTATTTT
.	TRBV15	TRBJ2-1	.	CATSRDRLNEQFF	TGTGCCACCAGCAGAGATCGGCTCAATGAGCAGTTCTTC
.	TRBV6-1	TRBJ1-2	.	CASSEGRLSYGYTF	TGTGCCAGCAGTGAAGGACGGCTGTCCTATGGCTACACCTTC
many	TRBV4-1	TRBJ1-4	.	CASSQPTGATNEKLFF	TGCGCCAGCAGCCAACCCACCGGGGCAACTAATGAAAAACTGTTTTTT
.	TRBV6-2/TRBV6-3	TRBJ2-2	.	CASSYFATAAGELFF	TGTGCCAGCAGTTACTTTGCGACGGCGGCCGGGGAGCTGTTTTTT
.	TRBV6-5	TRBJ2-2	.	CASSYAGADTGELFF	TGTGCCAGCAGTTACGCAGGGGCGGACACCGGGGAGCTGTTTTTT
few	TRBV2	TRBJ2-1	.	CASSNNYNEQFF	TGTGCCAGCAGTAACAATTACAATGAGCAGTTCTTC
.	TRBV20-1	TRBJ2-1	TRBD2	CSALRGRAWEQFF	TGCAGTGCCTTACGCGGGAGGGCCTGGGAGCAGTTCTTC
many	TRBV12-3/TRBV12-4	TRBJ2-1	.	CASSLSLRYNEQFF	TGTGCCAGCAGTTTATCGTTGCGGTACAATGAGCAGTTCTTC
many	TRBV4-1	TRBJ2-7	TRBD2	CASSPGTSANSYEQYF	TGCGCCAGCAGCCCGGGGACTAGCGCAAACTCCTACGAGCAGTACTTC
few	TRBV14	TRBJ2-3	.	CASSQATGSTQYF	TGTGCCAGCAGCCAAGCTACCGGGTCTACGCAGTATTTT
few	TRBV5-4	TRBJ2-5	.	CASSFGGRGTQYF	TGTGCCAGCAGCTTCGGCGGCCGGGGTACCCAGTACTTC
few	TRBV6-2/TRBV6-3	TRBJ2-5	TRBD2	CASSRGGAGEETQYF	TGTGCCAGCAGTCGCGGGGGAGCGGGGGAAGAGACCCAGTACTTC
few	TRBV7-8	TRBJ1-1	.	CASSLRGAVMNTEAFF	TGTGCCAGCAGCTTACGCGGCGCCGTGATGAACACTGAAGCTTTCTTT
few	TRBV28	TRBJ2-1	.	CASRGGYRANEQFF	TGTGCCAGCAGGGGAGGGTACAGGGCCAATGAGCAGTTCTTC
.	TRBV10-2	TRBJ2-3	TRBD2	CASSEPTSGRPDTQYF	TGCGCCAGCAGTGAGCCTACTAGCGGGCGGCCAGATACGCAGTATTTT
.	TRBV5-5	TRBJ2-7	.	CASSLVRGYSYEQYF	TGTGCCAGCAGCTTGGTGCGGGGTTACTCCTACGAGCAGTACTTC
.	TRBV12-3/TRBV12-4	TRBJ1-5	TRBD1	CASSSRRLGQSNQPQHF	TGTGCCAGCAGTTCCCGTCGGTTGGGACAGAGCAATCAGCCCCAGCATTTT
.	TRBV3-1	TRBJ1-6	.	CASSRTTGVGYNSPLHF	TGTGCCAGCAGCCGAACGACAGGCGTCGGATATAACTCACCCCTCCACTTT
few	TRBV29-1	TRBJ1-1	.	CSVGHSSNTEAFF	TGCAGCGTCGGCCATAGCTCGAACACTGAAGCTTTCTTT
few	TRBV20-1	TRBJ2-5	.	CSAGGFGSSGETQYF	TGCAGTGCCGGGGGTTTCGGATCGTCGGGGGAGACCCAGTACTTC
.	TRBV5-6	TRBJ2-7	.	CASSFGPGEQYF	TGTGCCAGCAGCTTCGGACCGGGGGAGCAGTACTTC
.	TRBV6-5	TRBJ2-7	.	CASSYSTLAGEQYF	TGTGCCAGCAGTTACTCGACCCTAGCCGGGGAGCAGTACTTC
few	TRBV12-5	TRBJ2-1	.	CASGGQGLVSEQFF	TGTGCTAGTGGTGGACAGGGACTAGTCAGTGAGCAGTTCTTC
few	TRBV6-2/TRBV6-3	TRBJ1-1	TRBD1	CASRTRTGVITEAFF	TGTGCCAGCCGAACGAGGACAGGGGTTATAACTGAAGCTTTCTTT